Below, 4 T cell receptor beta chains from the same sample are listed, as sequenced in a study of T-cell memory formation after mild COVID-19. TCRdb re-called the 5' RACE reads through MiXCR, storing one row per CDR3 protein. The sample lists around 450,000 distinct CDR3 sequences; 20% to 25% were seen once. Source material: PBMCs or a T cell subset sorted from them (not recorded which). Receptors were obtained from an adult woman who had mild COVID-19 (a few samples of this study predate the infection). Cell type and time point are not known.

This chain uses TRBV7-3 with TRBJ1-2, with 7 bases fitting TRBD1. Germline CDR1 reads SGHTA; CDR2 reads FQGTGA. This CDR3 comprises 14 residues. With 5 bases clipped from V and 5 bases from J, the junction kept 8 bases outside the gene matches. This CDR3 is CASSPGQQEYGYTF. CDR3 coding DNA: TGTGCCAGCAGCCCGGGACAGCAAGAATATGGCTACACCTTC.

The chain carries TRBV24-1 and TRBJ1-1; 9 bases line up with TRBD1. CDR1 and CDR2 (germline): KGHDR, SFDVKD. The CDR3 length is 14 residues. J was trimmed by 8 bases and V by 2 bases; bases with no gene match: 5. The CDR3 DNA reads TGTGCCACCAGTGATTACCTCGGGACAGGGGAAGCTTTCTTT. The encoded protein is CATSDYLGTGEAFF.

V is TRBV7-6 and J is TRBJ2-1; D remains unclear. V shed 5 bases and J shed 6 bases, with 17 bases lying between them. This CDR3 region has 15 residues. Germline V CDR1 and CDR2: SGHVS, FNYEAQ. The CDR3 loop reads CASSILPGPSNEQFF. The CDR3 bases are TGTGCCAGCAGCATACTACCGGGCCCTAGCAATGAGCAGTTCTTC.

The chain combines TRBV11-2 with TRBJ2-3; 8 bases fit TRBD2. The CDR3 length is 16 residues. CDR1 is SGHAT, CDR2 FQNNGV, per germline. V dropped 0 bases and J dropped 3; count of bases not matched to a gene: 5. The CDR3 DNA follows: TGTGCCAGCAGCTTAGATGCGGGACTAGTGACAGATACGCAGTATTTT. It codes for CASSLDAGLVTDTQYF.